The clone carrying this TCR beta chain was counted between two and nine times. Repertoires were generated with immunoSEQ multiplex PCR, while TCRdb's copy carries only in-frame clones and drops some. The sample yields more than 2,000 clones, around 30% seen once. Trimming cost V 8 bases and J 6 bases; bases outside gene matches: 28. This CDR3 spans 23 amino acids. Germline CDR1 is WNHNN and CDR2 is SYGVQD (reference sequence). These data originate in a study of graft-versus-host responses after intestinal transplantation. At the level of the study: Recipients received multivisceral, liver-intestinal, or isolated intestinal transplants.

The specimen comprised alloreactive CD4+ T cells from a mixed lymphocyte reaction culture, sampled before transplantation. Documented subset: CFSE-low proliferating T cells sorted from roughly 6-day pre-transplant mixed lymphocyte reaction (GvH or HvG direction). This TCR derives from a human patient who was an organ donor for intestinal transplantation. The chain combines TRBV10-1 with TRBJ2-1; 16 nucleotides match TRBD2. In DNA, the CDR3 is TGCGCCAGCCTTGGGACTAGCGGGAGGGCCGTTCCCACTTCCCATCTCTATAGCAATGAGCAGTTCTTC. Its translation: CASLGTSGRAVPTSHLYSNEQFF.